The sequence of this T cell receptor (beta chain) was determined in a study of blood T cell repertoires in COVID-19. Study in general: Researchers got acute and convalescent COVID-19 samples from the United States, Italy and Spain. Sources were T cells, B-cell-depleted T cells, or PBMCs; the material itself was cDNA or gDNA.

In the original analysis: The authors estimated nucleated cell counts from reference gene primer amplification. This table comes from immunoSEQ multiplex PCR, and its TCRdb copy is limited to in-frame clones, with some not included. D and trimming were read from the DNA, whereas the V and J calls and clone size are those reported in that table. The sample lists about 140,000 clones; 86% were seen once. This sequence was found in an older woman with acute or convalescent COVID-19. Sequenced material: peripheral blood.

The DNA for the CDR3 is TGCGCCAGCAGCCCACGGGGAAGCACAGATACGCAGTATTTT. Translated, it gives CASSPRGSTDTQYF. J is TRBJ2-3 and V is TRBV5-1; possible D gene TRBD2, 5 bases. The CDR3 spans 14 residues. The V end was cut by 4 bases, the J end by 0 bases, with 9 bases between. Germline loops: CDR1 SGHRS, CDR2 YFSETQ.